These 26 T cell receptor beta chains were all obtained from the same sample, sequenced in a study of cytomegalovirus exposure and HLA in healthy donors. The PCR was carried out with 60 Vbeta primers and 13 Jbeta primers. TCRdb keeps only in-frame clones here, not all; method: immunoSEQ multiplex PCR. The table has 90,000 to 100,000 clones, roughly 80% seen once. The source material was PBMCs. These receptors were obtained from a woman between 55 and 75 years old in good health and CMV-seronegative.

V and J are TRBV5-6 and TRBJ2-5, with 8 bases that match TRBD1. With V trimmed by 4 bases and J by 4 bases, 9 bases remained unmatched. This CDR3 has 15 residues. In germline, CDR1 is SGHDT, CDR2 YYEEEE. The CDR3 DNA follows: TGTGCCAGCAGCACAGGACAGGGTCAGGGAGAGACCCAGTACTTC. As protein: CASSTGQGQGETQYF.

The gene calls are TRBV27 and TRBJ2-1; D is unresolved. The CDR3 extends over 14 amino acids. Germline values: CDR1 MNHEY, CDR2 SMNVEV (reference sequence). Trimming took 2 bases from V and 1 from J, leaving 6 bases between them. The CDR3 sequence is CASSLLESYNEQFF. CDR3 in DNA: TGTGCCAGCAGTTTACTAGAGTCCTACAATGAGCAGTTCTTC.

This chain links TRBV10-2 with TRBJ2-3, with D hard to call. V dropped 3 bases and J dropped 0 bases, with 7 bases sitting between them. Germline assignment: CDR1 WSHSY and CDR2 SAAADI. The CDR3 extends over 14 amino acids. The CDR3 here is CASSDLRSTDTQYF. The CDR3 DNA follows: TGCGCCAGCAGTGACCTAAGAAGCACAGATACGCAGTATTTT.

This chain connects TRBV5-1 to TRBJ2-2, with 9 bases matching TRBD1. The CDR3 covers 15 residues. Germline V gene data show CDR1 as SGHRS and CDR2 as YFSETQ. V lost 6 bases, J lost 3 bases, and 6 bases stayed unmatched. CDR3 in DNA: TGCGCCAGCACCCAGGACAGGGGAGACACCGGGGAGCTGTTTTTT. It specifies CASTQDRGDTGELFF.

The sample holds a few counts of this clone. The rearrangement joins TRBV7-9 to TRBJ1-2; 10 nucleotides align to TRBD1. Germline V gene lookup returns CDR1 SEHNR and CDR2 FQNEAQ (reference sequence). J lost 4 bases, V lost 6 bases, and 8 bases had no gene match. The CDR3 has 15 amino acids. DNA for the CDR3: TGTGCCAGCAGTCGCGCCGGGACAGGGGTCTATGGCTACACCTTC. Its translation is CASSRAGTGVYGYTF.

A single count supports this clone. CDR3 DNA: TGTGCCATCACCTTCGGACAGCTCTCCCCTAAAAACATTCAGTACTTC. Protein product: CAITFGQLSPKNIQYF. V and J are TRBV10-3 and TRBJ2-4, with TRBD1 as a possible D gene (6 bases). The V gene lost 7 bases and the J gene lost 4 bases, with 20 bases spanning the gap. The CDR3 extends over 16 amino acids. Per the germline V gene, CDR1 is ENHRY and CDR2 is SYGVKD.

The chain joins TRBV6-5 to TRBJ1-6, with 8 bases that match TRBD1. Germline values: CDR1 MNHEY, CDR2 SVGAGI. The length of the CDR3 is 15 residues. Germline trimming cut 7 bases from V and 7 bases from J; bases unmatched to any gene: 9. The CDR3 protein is CASTQDRVRNSPLHF. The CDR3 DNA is TGTGCCAGCACCCAGGACAGGGTGAGGAATTCACCCCTCCACTTT.

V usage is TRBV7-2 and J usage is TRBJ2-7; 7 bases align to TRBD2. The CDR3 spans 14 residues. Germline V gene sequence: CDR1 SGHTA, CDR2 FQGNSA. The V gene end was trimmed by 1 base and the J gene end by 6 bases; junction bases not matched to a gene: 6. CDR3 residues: CASSLGGSSLEQYF. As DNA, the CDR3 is TGTGCCAGCAGCTTAGGCGGGAGCTCTCTCGAGCAGTACTTC.

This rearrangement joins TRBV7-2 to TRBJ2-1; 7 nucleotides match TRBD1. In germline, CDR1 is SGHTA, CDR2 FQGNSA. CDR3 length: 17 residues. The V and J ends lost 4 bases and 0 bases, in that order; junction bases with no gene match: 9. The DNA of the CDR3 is TGTGCCAGCAGCTGGCCCCAGGGGGTTAGCTCCTACAATGAGCAGTTCTTC. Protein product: CASSWPQGVSSYNEQFF. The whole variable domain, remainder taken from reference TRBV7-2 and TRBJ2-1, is GAGVSQSPSNKVTEKGKDVELRCDPISGHTALYWYRQSLGQGLEFLIYFQGNSAPDKSGLPSDRFSAERTGGSVSTLTIQRTQQEDSAVYLCASSWPQGVSSYNEQFFGPGTRLTVL.

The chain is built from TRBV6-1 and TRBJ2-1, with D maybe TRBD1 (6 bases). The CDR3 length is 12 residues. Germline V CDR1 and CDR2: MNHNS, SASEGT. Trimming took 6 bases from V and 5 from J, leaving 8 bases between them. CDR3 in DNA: TGTGCCAGCAGACAGGGACACAATGAGCAGTTCTTC. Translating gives CASRQGHNEQFF.

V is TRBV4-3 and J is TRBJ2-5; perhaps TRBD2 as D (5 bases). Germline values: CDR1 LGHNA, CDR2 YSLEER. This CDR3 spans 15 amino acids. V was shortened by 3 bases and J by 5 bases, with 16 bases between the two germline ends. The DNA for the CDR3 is TGCGCCAGCAGCCATCTCTCAGGATCGGGGGAGACCCAGTACTTC. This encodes CASSHLSGSGETQYF.

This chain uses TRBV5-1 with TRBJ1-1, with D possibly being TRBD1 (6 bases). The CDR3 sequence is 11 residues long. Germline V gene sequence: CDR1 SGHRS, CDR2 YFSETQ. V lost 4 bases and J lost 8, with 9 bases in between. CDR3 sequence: CASSTGTEAFF. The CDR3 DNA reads TGCGCCAGCAGCACAGGGACAGAAGCTTTCTTT.

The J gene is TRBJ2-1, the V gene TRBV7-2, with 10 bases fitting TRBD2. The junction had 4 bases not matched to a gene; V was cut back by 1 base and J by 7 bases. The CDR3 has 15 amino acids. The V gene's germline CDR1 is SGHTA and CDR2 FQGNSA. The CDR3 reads CASSLGAGGRNEQFF. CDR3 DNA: TGTGCCAGCAGCTTAGGAGCGGGGGGGCGAAATGAGCAGTTCTTC.

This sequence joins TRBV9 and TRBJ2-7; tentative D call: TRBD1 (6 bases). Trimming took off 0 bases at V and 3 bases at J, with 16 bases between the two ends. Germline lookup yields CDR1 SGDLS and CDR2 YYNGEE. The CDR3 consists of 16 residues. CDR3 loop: CASSVGGGSGFYEQYF. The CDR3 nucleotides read TGTGCCAGCAGCGTAGGAGGGGGTTCTGGTTTCTACGAGCAGTACTTC.

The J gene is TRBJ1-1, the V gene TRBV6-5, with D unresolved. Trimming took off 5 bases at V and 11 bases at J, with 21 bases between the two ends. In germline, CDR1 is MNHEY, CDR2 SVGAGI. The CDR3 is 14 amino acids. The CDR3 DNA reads TGTGCCAGCAGTCCTACCAACGTCCGAGATGAGGCTTTCTTT. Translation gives CASSPTNVRDEAFF.

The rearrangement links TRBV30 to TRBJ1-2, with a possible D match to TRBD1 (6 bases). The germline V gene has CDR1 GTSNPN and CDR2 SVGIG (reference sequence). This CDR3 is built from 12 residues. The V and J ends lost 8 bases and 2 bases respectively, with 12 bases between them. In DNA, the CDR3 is TGTGCCCATACACAGGGCAACTATGGCTACACCTTC. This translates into CAHTQGNYGYTF.

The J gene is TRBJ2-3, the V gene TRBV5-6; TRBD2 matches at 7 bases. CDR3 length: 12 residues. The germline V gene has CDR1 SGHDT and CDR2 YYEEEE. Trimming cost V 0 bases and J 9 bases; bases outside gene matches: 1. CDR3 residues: CASSLDGGTQYF. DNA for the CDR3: TGTGCCAGCAGCTTGGACGGGGGGACGCAGTATTTT.

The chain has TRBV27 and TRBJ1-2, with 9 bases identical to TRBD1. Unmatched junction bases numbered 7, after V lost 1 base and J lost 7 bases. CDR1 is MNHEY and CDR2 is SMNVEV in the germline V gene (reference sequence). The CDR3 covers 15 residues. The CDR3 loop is CASSLYPRTGAGYTF. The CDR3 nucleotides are TGTGCCAGCAGTTTATACCCTAGGACAGGGGCTGGCTACACCTTC.

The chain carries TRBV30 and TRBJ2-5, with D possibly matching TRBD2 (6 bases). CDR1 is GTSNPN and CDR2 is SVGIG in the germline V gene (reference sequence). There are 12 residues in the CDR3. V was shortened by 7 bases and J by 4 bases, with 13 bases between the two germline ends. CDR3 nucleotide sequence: TGTGCCTCGGGGACTCCAGGAGAGACCCAGTACTTC. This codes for CASGTPGETQYF.

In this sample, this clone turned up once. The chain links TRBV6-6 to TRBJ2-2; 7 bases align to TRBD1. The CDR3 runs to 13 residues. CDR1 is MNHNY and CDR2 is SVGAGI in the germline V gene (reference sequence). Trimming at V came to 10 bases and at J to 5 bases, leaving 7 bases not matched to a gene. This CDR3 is CANRQGDTGELFF. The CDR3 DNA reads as TGTGCCAACCGACAGGGAGATACCGGGGAGCTGTTTTTT.

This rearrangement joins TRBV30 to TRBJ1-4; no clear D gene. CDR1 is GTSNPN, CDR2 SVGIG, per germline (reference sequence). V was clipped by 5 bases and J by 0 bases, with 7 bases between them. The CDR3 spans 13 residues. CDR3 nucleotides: TGTGCCTGGGAGACTTCAACTAATGAAAAACTGTTTTTT. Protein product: CAWETSTNEKLFF.

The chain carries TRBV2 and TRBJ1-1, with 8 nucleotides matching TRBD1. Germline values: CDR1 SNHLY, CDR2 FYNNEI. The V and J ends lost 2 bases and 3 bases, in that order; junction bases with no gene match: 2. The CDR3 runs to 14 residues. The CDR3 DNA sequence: TGTGCCAGCAGTGAACTCAGGGGGCACACTGAAGCTTTCTTT. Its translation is CASSELRGHTEAFF.

CDR3 in DNA: TGCGCCAGCAGCCCACCGACTAGCGGGTTCTACAATGAGCAGTTCTTC. It yields the protein CASSPPTSGFYNEQFF. The J gene is TRBJ2-1, the V gene TRBV5-1, with 10 positions matching TRBD2. The CDR3 runs 16 residues. With 4 bases clipped from V and 3 bases from J, the junction kept 7 bases outside the gene matches. The germline CDR1 and CDR2 sequences are SGHRS and YFSETQ.

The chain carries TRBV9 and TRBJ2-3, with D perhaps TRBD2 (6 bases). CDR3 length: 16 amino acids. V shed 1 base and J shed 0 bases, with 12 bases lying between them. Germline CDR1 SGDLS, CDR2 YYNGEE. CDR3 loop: CASSVWAGTSTDTQYF. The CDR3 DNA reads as TGTGCCAGCAGCGTATGGGCGGGAACTAGCACAGATACGCAGTATTTT.

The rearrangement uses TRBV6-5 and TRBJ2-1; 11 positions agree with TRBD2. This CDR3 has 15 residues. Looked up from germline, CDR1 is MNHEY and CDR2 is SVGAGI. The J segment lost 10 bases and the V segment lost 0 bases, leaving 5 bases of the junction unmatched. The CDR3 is CASSYSLAGVGEQFF. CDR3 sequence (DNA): TGTGCCAGCAGTTACTCACTAGCGGGAGTCGGGGAGCAGTTCTTC.

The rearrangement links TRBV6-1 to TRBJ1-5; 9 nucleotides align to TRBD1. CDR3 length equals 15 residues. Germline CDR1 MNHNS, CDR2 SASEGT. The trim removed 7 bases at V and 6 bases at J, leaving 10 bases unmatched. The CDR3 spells CASIPMGQGIQPQHF. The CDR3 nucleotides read TGTGCCAGCATCCCCATGGGACAGGGTATTCAGCCCCAGCATTTT.